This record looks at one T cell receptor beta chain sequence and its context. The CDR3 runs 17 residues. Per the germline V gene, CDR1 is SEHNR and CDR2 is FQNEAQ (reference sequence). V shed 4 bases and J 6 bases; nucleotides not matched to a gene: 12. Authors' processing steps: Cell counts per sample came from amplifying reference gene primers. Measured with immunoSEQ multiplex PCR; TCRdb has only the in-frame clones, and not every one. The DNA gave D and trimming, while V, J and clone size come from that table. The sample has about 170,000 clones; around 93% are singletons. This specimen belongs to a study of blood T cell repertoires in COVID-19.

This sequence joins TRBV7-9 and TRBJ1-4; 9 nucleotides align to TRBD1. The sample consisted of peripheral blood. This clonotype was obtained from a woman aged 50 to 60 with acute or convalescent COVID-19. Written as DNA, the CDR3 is TGTGCCAGCAGCTCGGGGACAGGGAGTTTCGGATATGAAAAACTGTTTTTT. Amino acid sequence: CASSSGTGSFGYEKLFF.